This T cell receptor (beta chain) appears in the sequencing data of a study of T cells in Graves' hyperthyroidism and ophthalmopathy. This clonotype was counted at least ten times. Germline CDR1 SNHLY, CDR2 FYNNEI. The CDR3 extends over 16 amino acids. Trimming took off 4 bases at V and 3 bases at J, with 16 bases between the two ends. RNA transcripts served as the template for amplifying TCR beta CDR3 regions. An initial round of RT-PCR targeting the TCR CDR3 relied on the HTBI primer set. TCRdb analysed the multiplex PCR reads with MiXCR anew, one entry per CDR3 protein. Among hundreds of thousands of distinct CDR3 sequences listed, about 15% were seen once. Fresh peripheral blood, about 9.3 ml, yielded the PBMCs.

The V and J genes are TRBV2 and TRBJ2-1, with D perhaps matching TRBD1 or TRBD2 (6 bases each). Source material: blood. This sequence originates from a man aged 18-30 years with Graves' ophthalmopathy. DNA of the CDR3: TGTGCCAGCAGTGTTCCTGAGGGGGGCCTCTACAATGAGCAGTTCTTC. It specifies CASSVPEGGLYNEQFF.